This TCR beta chain appears in the sequencing data of a study of human T cells and chemical hapten exposure. Overall study results and limits: There were significantly more large CDR3 similarity clusters among expanded TCRs than among controls.

Regarding this clonotype: Its specificity is not known.

A single record per CDR3 protein comes from TCRdb applying MiXCR to the RACE reads. The sample lists 95,000 or so distinct CDR3 sequences, over 9.5% seen once, with approximately 3.4% in the top ten. The time point denotes: patch test 2, 6 weeks after DPC sensitization. Documented treatment: therapeutic diphenylcyclopropenone sensitization with weekly scalp DPC. V lost 5 bases and J 7 bases, leaving 20 bases between the germline ends. The CDR3 extends over 15 amino acids. Germline loops: CDR1 MNHEY, CDR2 SVGEGT. The clonotype was recovered from a woman aged 40 to 50 with alopecia areata. Some clones in this sample may be carry-over from other donors' samples. This sequence joins TRBV6-2 or TRBV6-3 and TRBJ1-2, with D possibly TRBD1 on 5 matching bases. The sequencing used whole blood, collected in connection with sensitization to the hapten diphenylcyclopropenone (DPC). The CDR3: CASSRPTGANSGYTF. CDR3 coding DNA: TGTGCCAGCAGTCGACCCACCGGGGCGAACAGTGGCTACACCTTC.